This TCR beta chain was documented in a study of T-cell memory formation after mild COVID-19. Study outcomes and limitations: A subset of responding clones appeared in pre-infection memory, suggesting cross-reactive memory joined.

Each CDR3 protein is one row after TCRdb ran MiXCR on the 5' RACE reads. This sample carries hundreds of thousands of distinct CDR3 sequences, less than 25% of them seen once, and the ten largest clones take roughly 9.1%. V was clipped by 5 bases and J by 7 bases, with 19 bases between them. The CDR3 is 14 amino acids. From germline, CDR1 is SGHRS and CDR2 YFSETQ. This clonotype was detected only a few times. The antigen remains unidentified. This sequence was found in an adult woman who had mild COVID-19 (a few samples of this study predate the infection). Cell type and time point are not known. The sample comprised PBMCs or a T cell subset sorted from them (not recorded which). The J gene is TRBJ2-7, the V gene TRBV5-1; D possibly corresponds to TRBD1 (6 bases). CDR3 protein: CASSSIQGSTEQYF. CDR3 DNA sequence: TGCGCCAGCAGTTCTATTCAGGGGTCAACGGAGCAGTACTTC.